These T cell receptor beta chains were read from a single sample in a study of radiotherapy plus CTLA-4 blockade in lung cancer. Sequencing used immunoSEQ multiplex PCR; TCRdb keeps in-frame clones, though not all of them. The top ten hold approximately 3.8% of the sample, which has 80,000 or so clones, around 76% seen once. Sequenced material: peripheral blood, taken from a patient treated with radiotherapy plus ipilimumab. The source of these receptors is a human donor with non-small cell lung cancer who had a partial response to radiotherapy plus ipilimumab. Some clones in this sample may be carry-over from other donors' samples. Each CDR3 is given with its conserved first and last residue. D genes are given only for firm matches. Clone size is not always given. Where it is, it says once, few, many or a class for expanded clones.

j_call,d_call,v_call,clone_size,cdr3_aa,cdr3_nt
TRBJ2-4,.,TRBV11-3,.,CASSLQGTKNIQYF,TGTGCCAGCAGCTTACAGGGAACCAAAAACATTCAGTACTTC
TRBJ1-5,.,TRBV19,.,CASSISGDQPQHF,TGTGCCAGTAGTATTTCAGGGGATCAGCCCCAGCATTTT
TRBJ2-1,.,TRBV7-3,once,CASSLGQGFNEQFF,TGTGCCAGCAGCTTAGGCCAGGGTTTCAATGAGCAGTTCTTC
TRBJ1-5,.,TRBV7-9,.,CASSGRGSNQPQHF,TGTGCCAGCAGCGGAAGGGGTAGCAATCAGCCCCAGCATTTT
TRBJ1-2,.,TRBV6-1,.,CASSEAIGVGGYTF,TGTGCCAGCAGTGAAGCGATCGGGGTTGGCGGCTACACCTTC
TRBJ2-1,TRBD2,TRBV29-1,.,CSVGGTSGESYNEQFF,TGCAGCGTTGGGGGGACTAGCGGAGAGTCCTACAATGAGCAGTTCTTC
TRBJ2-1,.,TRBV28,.,CASTLAGFNEQFF,TGTGCCAGCACCCTGGCGGGGTTCAATGAGCAGTTCTTC
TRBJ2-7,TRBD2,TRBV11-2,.,CASRGGAYEQYF,TGTGCCAGCCGCGGGGGGGCCTACGAGCAGTACTTC
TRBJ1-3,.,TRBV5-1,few,CASSLEAQGTKYF,TGCGCCAGCAGCTTGGAGGCTCAGGGGACGAAATATTTT
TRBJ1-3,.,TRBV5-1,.,CASSLEGSGNTIYF,TGCGCCAGCAGCTTGGAAGGGAGCGGAAACACCATATATTTT
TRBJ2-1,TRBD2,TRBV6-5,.,CASSYSRRGNYNEQFF,TGTGCCAGCAGTTACTCGCGGCGGGGGAACTACAATGAGCAGTTCTTC
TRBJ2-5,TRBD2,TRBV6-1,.,CASSELGLAGDGETQYF,TGTGCCAGCAGTGAATTGGGACTAGCGGGAGACGGGGAGACCCAGTACTTC
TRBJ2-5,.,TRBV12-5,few,CASGPLGQPQETQYF,TGTGCTAGTGGTCCCCTCGGTCAACCCCAAGAGACCCAGTACTTC
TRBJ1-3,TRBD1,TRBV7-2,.,CASSLNRGPAGNTIYF,TGTGCCAGCAGCTTAAACAGGGGGCCGGCCGGAAACACCATATATTTT
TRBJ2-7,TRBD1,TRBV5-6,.,CASRRTGSGYEQYF,TGTGCCAGCAGAAGGACAGGGAGTGGCTACGAGCAGTACTTC
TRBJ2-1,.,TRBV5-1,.,CASSHDTSSYNEQFF,TGCGCCAGCAGCCATGACACGAGCTCCTACAATGAGCAGTTCTTC
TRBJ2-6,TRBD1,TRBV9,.,CASSPGTGLPSGANVLTF,TGTGCCAGCAGCCCCGGGACAGGCCTTCCCTCTGGGGCCAACGTCCTGACTTTC
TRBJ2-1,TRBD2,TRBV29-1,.,CSVDRTSGYNEQFF,TGCAGCGTTGATCGGACTAGCGGCTACAATGAGCAGTTCTTC
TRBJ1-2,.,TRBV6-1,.,CASSEGHRAGYTF,TGTGCCAGCAGTGAAGGTCACCGAGCTGGCTACACCTTC
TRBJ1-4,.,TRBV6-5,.,CASSFGQNEKLFF,TGTGCCAGCAGTTTCGGACAGAATGAAAAACTGTTTTTT
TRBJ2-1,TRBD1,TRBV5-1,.,CASSLGQSRYNEQFF,TGCGCCAGCAGCCTGGGACAGAGTAGGTACAATGAGCAGTTCTTC
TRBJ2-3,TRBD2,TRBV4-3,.,CASSQDLAGTDTQYF,TGCGCCAGCAGCCAAGATCTAGCGGGGACAGATACGCAGTATTTT
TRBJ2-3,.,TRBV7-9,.,CASSVQGYTQYF,TGTGCCAGCAGCGTACAGGGTTATACGCAGTATTTT
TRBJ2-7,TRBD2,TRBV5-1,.,CASSTGLAVLSYEQYF,TGCGCCAGCAGCACGGGACTAGCGGTCCTCTCCTACGAGCAGTACTTC
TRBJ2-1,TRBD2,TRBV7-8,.,CASSSWSSGEEQFF,TGTGCCAGCAGCTCCTGGTCAAGCGGGGAAGAGCAGTTCTTC
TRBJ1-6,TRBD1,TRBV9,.,CASSAGQGELYSPLHF,TGTGCCAGCAGCGCGGGACAGGGGGAATTGTATTCACCCCTCCACTTT
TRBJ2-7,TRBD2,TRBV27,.,CASSTSGSGEQYF,TGTGCCAGCTCTACTAGCGGGAGTGGAGAGCAGTACTTC
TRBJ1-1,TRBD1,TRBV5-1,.,CASSPGRGDTEAFF,TGCGCCAGCAGCCCTGGCAGGGGGGACACTGAAGCTTTCTTT
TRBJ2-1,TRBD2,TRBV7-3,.,CASSQGLAGVNEQFF,TGTGCCAGCAGCCAGGGACTAGCGGGAGTCAATGAGCAGTTCTTC
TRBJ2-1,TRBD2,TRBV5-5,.,CASSLLSGSSYNEQFF,TGTGCCAGCAGCTTGCTTAGCGGGAGCTCCTACAATGAGCAGTTCTTC
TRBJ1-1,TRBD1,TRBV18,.,CASSPGQGMNTEAFF,TGTGCCAGCTCACCTGGACAGGGGATGAACACTGAAGCTTTCTTT
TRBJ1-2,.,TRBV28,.,CASSSQGFVNGYTF,TGTGCCAGCAGTTCGCAGGGTTTCGTAAATGGCTACACCTTC
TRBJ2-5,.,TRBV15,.,CATSRSKETQYF,TGTGCCACCAGCAGATCTAAAGAGACCCAGTACTTC
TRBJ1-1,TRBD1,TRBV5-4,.,CASSPSGQVNTEAFF,TGTGCCAGCAGCCCGTCGGGACAGGTGAACACTGAAGCTTTCTTT
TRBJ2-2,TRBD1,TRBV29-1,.,CSVEETGGGELFF,TGCAGCGTTGAAGAGACAGGGGGCGGGGAGCTGTTTTTT
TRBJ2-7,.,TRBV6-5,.,CASSYSGLTYEQYF,TGTGCCAGCAGTTACTCGGGACTGACCTACGAGCAGTACTTC
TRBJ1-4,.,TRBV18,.,CASSPAWTDQEKLFF,TGTGCCAGCTCACCAGCTTGGACAGACCAGGAAAAACTGTTTTTT
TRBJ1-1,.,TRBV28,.,CASSSPRGWMNTEAFF,TGTGCCAGCAGTTCGCCCAGGGGTTGGATGAACACTGAAGCTTTCTTT
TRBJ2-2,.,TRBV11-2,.,CASSLQRSTGELFF,TGTGCCAGCAGCTTACAGCGTAGCACCGGGGAGCTGTTTTTT
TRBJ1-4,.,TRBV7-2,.,CASSLQRTTNEKLFF,TGTGCCAGCAGCTTACAGCGCACGACTAATGAAAAACTGTTTTTT
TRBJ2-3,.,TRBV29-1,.,CSVRGGGRPDTQYF,TGCAGCGTTAGAGGGGGTGGACGGCCAGATACGCAGTATTTT
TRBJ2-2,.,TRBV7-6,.,CASSLVRQRDGELFF,TGTGCCAGCAGCTTAGTGAGACAGCGCGACGGGGAGCTGTTTTTT
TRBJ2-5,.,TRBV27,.,CASRPSGAPETQYF,TGTGCCAGCAGACCAAGCGGCGCCCCGGAGACCCAGTACTTC
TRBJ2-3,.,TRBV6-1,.,CASNTDSRTDTQYF,TGTGCCAGCAATACGGACAGCCGCACAGATACGCAGTATTTT
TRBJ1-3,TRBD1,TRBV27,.,CASSPQGQAFGGNTIYF,TGTGCCAGCAGTCCCCAGGGACAGGCCTTCGGTGGAAACACCATATATTTT
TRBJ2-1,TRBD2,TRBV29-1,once,CSVLGAQAGTSSYNEQFF,TGCAGCGTTCTCGGCGCCCAGGCCGGGACTAGTTCCTACAATGAGCAGTTCTTC
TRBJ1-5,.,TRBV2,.,CASSLTGNQPQHF,TGTGCCAGCAGTCTGACAGGCAATCAGCCCCAGCATTTT
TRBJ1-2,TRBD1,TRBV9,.,CASSLNTGASWGYTF,TGTGCCAGCAGCCTCAACACAGGGGCCTCCTGGGGCTACACCTTC
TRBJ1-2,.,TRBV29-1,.,CSVEGGRGRLNTF,TGCAGCGTTGAAGGGGGCAGAGGAAGGCTCAACACCTTC
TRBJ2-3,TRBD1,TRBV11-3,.,CASSGTRGHGADTQYF,TGTGCCAGCAGCGGGACAAGGGGGCACGGCGCAGATACGCAGTATTTT
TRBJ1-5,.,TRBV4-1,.,CASSHLLGGANGNQPQHF,TGCGCCAGCAGCCACCTCCTTGGTGGGGCTAATGGCAATCAGCCCCAGCATTTT
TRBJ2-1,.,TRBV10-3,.,CAISESGGAYNEQFF,TGTGCCATCAGTGAGTCGGGGGGGGCATACAATGAGCAGTTCTTC